These 9 T cell receptor beta chains were sequenced from one sample in a study of T cells after yellow fever vaccination. TCRdb ran MiXCR on the 5' RACE reads and lists one entry per CDR3 protein. This sample yields 250,000 or so distinct CDR3 sequences, of which less than 8.5% are seen a single time; more than 0.8% belongs to the top ten. The material was CD4+ T cells sorted from PBMCs, obtained 15 days after the yellow fever booster vaccination. The receptors stem from a young man who received the YFV17D yellow fever vaccine.

This clonotype was seen repeatedly, ten times or more. CDR3 sequence (DNA): TGTGCCAGCAGCAAAAGCAGGGGGCAAGAGACCCAGTACTTC. Protein: CASSKSRGQETQYF. The rearrangement uses TRBV21-1 and TRBJ2-5; the table's D call, TRBD1, has no DNA check behind it. TRBV21-1 is a pseudogene locus. The CDR3 runs 14 residues.

This clonotype was picked up a small number of times. The chain carries TRBV27 and TRBJ2-5, with 12 bases aligning to TRBD1. V gave up 4 bases and J gave up 5 bases; unmatched junction bases: 8. Germline V lookup: CDR1 MNHEY, CDR2 SMNVEV (reference sequence). The CDR3 is made up of 16 amino acids. CDR3 in amino acids: CASSSGQGARLETQYF. The CDR3 region has the DNA TGTGCCAGCAGTTCGGGACAGGGGGCGCGATTGGAGACCCAGTACTTC.

This clonotype was counted many times. V and J are TRBV7-9 and TRBJ2-5, with D tentatively TRBD1 or TRBD2 (5 bases each). This CDR3 region has 14 residues. Trimming cost V 8 bases and J 0 bases, with 13 bases left between them. The germline V gene encodes CDR1 SEHNR and CDR2 FQNEAQ (reference sequence). The CDR3 is CASASRGDQETQYF. DNA of the CDR3: TGTGCCAGCGCGTCCCGGGGCGACCAAGAGACCCAGTACTTC.

This clonotype appeared many times. Here the CDR3 reads CASSQDGHGYNEQFF. CDR3 sequence (DNA): TGCGCCAGCAGCCAAGATGGGCACGGATACAATGAGCAGTTCTTC. The chain joins TRBV4-3 to TRBJ2-1, with no clear D. Per the germline V gene, CDR1 is LGHNA and CDR2 is YSLEER. Trimming left V 0 bases short and J 4 bases short, with 10 bases between. The CDR3 spans 15 residues.

At least ten counts were recorded for this clonotype. J is TRBJ2-5 and V is TRBV19, with 9 bases identical to TRBD2. Germline V gene data show CDR1 as LNHDA and CDR2 as SQIVND (reference sequence). The CDR3 length is 16 residues. The junction had 6 bases not matched to a gene; V was cut back by 2 bases and J by 2 bases. The CDR3 DNA reads as TGTGCCAGTAGTATATTGGCTAGCGGGACTCAAGAGACCCAGTACTTC. Translating gives CASSILASGTQETQYF.

This clonotype has ten or more counts. The chain is built from TRBV7-9 and TRBJ2-5; the D gene is possibly TRBD1 (5 bases). Germline CDR1 SEHNR, CDR2 FQNEAQ (reference sequence). Trimming stripped 5 bases from V and 5 bases from J, with 9 bases between. The CDR3 contains 12 residues. The CDR3 region has the DNA TGTGCCAGCAGCAGAAGACAGGAGACCCAGTACTTC. Its translation: CASSRRQETQYF.

Many counts were recorded for this clonotype. The chain recombines TRBV27 with TRBJ2-7, with D possibly being TRBD1 (6 bases). The V gene lost 4 bases and the J gene lost 1 base, with 17 bases spanning the gap. The CDR3 runs 16 residues. In germline, CDR1 is MNHEY, CDR2 SMNVEV (reference sequence). The CDR3 is CASSSSTQGTSYEQYF. CDR3 nucleotide sequence: TGTGCCAGCAGTTCTTCCACGCAGGGGACATCCTACGAGCAGTACTTC.

This sequence joins TRBV7-2 and TRBJ1-4, with D hard to call. The CDR3 extends over 14 amino acids. Trimming left V 0 bases short and J 10 bases short, with 12 bases between. Per germline, CDR1 SGHTA and CDR2 FQGNSA. CDR3: CASSLAGEVGKLFF. CDR3 coding DNA: TGTGCCAGCAGCTTAGCTGGGGAGGTTGGAAAACTGTTTTTT.

The sample holds a few counts of this clonotype. CDR3 amino acids: CASSRYRSSGANVLTF. The CDR3, as DNA: TGTGCCAGCAGCCGTTACAGGAGCTCTGGGGCCAACGTCCTGACTTTC. The rearrangement joins TRBV6-1 to TRBJ2-6; perhaps TRBD1 as D (5 bases). CDR1 is MNHNS, CDR2 SASEGT, per germline. V lost 6 bases and J lost 0, with 12 bases in between. CDR3 size: 16 residues.